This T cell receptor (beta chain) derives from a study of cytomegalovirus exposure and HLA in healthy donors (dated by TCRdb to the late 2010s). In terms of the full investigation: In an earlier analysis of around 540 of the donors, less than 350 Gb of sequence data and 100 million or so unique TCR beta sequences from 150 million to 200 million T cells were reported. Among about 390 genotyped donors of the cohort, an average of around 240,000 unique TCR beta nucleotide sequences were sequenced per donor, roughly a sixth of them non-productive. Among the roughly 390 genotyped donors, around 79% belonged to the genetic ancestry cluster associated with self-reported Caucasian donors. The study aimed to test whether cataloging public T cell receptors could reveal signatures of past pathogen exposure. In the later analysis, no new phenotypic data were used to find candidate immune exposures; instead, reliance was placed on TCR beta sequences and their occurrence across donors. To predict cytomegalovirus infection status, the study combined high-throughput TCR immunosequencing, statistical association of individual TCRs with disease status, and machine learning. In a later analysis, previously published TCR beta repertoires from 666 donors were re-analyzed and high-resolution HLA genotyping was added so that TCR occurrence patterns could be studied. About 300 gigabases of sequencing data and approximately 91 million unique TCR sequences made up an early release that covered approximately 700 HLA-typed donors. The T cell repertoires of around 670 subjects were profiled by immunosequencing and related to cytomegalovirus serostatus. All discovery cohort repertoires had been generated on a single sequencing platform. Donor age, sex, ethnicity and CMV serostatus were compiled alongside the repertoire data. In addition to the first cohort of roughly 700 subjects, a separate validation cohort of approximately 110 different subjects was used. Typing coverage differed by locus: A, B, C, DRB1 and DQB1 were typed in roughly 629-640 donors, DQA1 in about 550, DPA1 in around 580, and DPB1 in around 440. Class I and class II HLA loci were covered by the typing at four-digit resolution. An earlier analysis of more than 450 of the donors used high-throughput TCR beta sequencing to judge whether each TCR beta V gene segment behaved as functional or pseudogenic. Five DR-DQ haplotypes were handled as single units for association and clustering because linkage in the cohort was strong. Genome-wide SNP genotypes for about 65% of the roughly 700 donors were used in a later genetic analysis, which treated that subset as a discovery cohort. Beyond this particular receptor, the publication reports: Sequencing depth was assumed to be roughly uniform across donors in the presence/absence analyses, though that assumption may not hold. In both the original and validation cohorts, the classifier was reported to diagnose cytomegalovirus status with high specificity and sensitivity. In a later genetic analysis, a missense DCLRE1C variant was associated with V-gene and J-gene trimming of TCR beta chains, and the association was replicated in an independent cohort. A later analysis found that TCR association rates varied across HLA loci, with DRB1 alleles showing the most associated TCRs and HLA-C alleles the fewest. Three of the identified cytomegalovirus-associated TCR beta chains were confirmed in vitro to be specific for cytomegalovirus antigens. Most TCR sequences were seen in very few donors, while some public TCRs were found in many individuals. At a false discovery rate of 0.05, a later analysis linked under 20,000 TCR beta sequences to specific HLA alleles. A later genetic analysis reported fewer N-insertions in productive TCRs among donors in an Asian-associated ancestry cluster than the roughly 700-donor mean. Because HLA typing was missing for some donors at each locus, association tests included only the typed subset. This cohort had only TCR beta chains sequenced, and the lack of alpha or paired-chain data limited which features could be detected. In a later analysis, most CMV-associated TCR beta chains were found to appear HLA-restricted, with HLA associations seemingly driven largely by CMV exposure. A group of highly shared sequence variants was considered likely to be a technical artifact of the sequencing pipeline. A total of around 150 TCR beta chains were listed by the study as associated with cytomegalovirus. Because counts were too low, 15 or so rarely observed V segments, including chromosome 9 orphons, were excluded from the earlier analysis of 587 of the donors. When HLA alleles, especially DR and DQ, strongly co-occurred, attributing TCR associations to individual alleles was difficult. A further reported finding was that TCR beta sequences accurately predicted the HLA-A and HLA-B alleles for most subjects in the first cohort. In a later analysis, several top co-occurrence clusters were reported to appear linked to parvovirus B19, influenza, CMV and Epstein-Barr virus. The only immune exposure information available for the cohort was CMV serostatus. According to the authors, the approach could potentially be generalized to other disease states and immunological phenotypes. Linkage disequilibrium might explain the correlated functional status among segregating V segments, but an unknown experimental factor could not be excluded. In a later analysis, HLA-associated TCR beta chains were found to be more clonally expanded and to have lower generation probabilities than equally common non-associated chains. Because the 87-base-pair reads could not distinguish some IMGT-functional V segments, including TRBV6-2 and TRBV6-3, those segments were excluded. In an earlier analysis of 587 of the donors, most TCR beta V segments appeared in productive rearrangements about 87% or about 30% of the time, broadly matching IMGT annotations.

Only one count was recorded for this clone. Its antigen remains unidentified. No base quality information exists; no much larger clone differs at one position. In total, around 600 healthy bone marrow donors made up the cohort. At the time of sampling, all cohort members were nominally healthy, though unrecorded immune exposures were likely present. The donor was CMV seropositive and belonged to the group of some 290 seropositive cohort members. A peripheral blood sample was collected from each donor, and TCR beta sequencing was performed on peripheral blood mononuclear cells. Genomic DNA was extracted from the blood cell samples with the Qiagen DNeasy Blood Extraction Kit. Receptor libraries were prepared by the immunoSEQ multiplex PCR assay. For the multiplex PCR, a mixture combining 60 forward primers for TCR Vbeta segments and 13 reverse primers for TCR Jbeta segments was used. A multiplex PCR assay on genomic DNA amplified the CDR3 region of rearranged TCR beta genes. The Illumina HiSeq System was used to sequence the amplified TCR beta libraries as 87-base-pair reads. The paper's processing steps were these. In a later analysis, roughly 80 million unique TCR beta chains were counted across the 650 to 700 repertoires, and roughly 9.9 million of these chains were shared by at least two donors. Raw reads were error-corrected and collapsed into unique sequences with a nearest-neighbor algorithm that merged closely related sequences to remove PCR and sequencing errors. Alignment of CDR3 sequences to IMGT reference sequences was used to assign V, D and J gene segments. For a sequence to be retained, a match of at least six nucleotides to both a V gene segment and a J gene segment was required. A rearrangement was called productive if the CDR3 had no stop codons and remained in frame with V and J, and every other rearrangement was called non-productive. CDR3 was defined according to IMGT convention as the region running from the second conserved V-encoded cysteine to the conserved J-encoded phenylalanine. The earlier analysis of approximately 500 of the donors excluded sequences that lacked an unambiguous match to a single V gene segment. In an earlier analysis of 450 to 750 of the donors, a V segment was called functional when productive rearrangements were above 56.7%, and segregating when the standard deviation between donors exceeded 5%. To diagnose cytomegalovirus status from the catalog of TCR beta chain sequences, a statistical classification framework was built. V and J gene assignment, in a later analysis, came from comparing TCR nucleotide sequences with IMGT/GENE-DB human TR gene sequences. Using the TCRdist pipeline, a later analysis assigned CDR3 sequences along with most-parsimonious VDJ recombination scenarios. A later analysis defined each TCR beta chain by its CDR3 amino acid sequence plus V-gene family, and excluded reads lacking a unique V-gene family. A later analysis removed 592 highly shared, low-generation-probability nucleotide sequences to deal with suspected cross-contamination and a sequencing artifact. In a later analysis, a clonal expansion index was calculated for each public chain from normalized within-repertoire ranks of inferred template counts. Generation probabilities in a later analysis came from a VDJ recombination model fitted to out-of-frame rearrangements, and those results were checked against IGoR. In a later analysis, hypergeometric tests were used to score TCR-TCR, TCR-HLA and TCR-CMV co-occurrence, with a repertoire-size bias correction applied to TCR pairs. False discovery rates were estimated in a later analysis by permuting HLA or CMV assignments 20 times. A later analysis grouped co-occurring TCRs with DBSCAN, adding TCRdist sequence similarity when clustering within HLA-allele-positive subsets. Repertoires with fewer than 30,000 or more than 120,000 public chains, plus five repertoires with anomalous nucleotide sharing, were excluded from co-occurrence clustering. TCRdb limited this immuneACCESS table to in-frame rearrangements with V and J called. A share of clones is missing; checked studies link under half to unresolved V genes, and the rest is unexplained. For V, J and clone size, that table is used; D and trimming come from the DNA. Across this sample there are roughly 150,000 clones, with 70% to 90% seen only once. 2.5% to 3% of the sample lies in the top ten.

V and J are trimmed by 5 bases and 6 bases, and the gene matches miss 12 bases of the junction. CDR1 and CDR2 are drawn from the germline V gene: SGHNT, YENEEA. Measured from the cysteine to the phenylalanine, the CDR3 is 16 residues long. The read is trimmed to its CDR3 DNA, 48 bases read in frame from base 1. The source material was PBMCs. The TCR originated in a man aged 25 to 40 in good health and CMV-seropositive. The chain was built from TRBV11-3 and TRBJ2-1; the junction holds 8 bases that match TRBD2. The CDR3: CASSDKSGRVRNEQFF. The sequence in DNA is TGTGCCAGCAGCGATAAAAGCGGGAGAGTACGCAATGAGCAGTTCTTC.